This T cell receptor beta chain was captured in a study of PD-L1 blockade in urothelial cancer. Across the study: Among blood samples, the median T cell count was some 140,000.

Described time point: peripheral blood 6 weeks after treatment start. Added to each PCR by spiking were synthetic TCR analog templates. Method: immunoSEQ multiplex PCR; TCRdb's copy keeps in-frame clones and lacks some. The sample gives around 45,000 clones, about 80% of which show up once; about 15% is in the top ten. The CDR3 extends over 16 amino acids. V lost 0 bases and J 4 bases, leaving 15 bases between the germline ends. Germline CDR1 reads MDHEN; CDR2 reads SYDVKM. The receptor was derived from a man in his sixties with urothelial cancer. This specimen consisted of PBMCs, obtained around atezolizumab (anti-PD-L1) treatment. The rearrangement links TRBV28 to TRBJ1-2; a weak D match, TRBD1 (6 bases). CDR3 nucleotides: TGTGCCAGCAGTTTATGGACCCTCGGACAGAGCTATGGCTACACCTTC. It yields the protein CASSLWTLGQSYGYTF.